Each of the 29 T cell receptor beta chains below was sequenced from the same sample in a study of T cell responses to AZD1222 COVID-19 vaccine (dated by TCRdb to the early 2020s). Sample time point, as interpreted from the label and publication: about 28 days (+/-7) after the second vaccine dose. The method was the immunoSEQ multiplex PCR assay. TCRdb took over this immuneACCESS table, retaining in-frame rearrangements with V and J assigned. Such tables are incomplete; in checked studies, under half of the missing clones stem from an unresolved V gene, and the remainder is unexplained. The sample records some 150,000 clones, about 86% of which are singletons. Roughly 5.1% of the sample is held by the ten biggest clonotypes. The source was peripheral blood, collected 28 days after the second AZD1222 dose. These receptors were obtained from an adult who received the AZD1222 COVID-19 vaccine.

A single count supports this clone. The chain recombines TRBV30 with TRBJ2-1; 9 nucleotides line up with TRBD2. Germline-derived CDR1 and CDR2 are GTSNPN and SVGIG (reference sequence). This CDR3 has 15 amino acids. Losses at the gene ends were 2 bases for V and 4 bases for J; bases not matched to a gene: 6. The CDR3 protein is CAWSRIAGAYNEQFF. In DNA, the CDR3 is TGTGCCTGGAGTCGGATAGCGGGAGCTTACAATGAGCAGTTCTTC.

CDR3 loop: CASSSKWAEAFF. In DNA, the CDR3 is TGTGCCAGCAGCTCGAAGTGGGCTGAAGCTTTCTTT. This chain connects TRBV6-6 to TRBJ1-1; D is unclear. This CDR3 comprises 12 residues. V lost 6 bases and J lost 6, with 11 bases in between. Per germline, CDR1 MNHNY and CDR2 SVGAGI (reference sequence).

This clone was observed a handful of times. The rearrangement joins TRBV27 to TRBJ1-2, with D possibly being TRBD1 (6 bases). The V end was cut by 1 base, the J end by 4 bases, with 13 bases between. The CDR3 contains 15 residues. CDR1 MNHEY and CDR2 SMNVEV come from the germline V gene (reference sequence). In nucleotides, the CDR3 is TGTGCCAGCAGTTTATTATCCGGGGGCAGCTATGGCTACACCTTC. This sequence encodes CASSLLSGGSYGYTF.

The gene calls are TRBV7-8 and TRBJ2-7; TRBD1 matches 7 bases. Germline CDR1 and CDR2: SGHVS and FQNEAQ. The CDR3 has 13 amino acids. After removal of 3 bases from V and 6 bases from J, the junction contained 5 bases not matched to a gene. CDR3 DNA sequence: TGTGCCAGCAGCTTTGACAGGGACGCCGAGCAGTACTTC. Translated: CASSFDRDAEQYF.

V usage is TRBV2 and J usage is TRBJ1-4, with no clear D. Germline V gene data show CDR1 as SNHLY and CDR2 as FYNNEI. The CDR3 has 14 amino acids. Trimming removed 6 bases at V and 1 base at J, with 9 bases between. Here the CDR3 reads CASREVGTNEKLFF. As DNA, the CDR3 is TGTGCCAGCAGGGAGGTTGGAACTAATGAAAAACTGTTTTTT.

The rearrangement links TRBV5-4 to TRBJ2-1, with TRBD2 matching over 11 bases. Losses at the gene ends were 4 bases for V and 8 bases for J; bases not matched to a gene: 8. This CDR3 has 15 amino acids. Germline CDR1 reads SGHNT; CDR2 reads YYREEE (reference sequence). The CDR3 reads CASSSTTSGRDEQFF. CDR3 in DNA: TGTGCCAGCAGCAGTACTACTAGCGGGAGAGATGAGCAGTTCTTC.

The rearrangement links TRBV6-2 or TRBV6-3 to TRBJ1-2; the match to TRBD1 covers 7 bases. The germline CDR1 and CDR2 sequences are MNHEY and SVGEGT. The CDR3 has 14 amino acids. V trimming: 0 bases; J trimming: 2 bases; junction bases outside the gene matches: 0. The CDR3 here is CASSYSTGNYGYTF. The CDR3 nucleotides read TGTGCCAGCAGTTACTCGACAGGGAACTATGGCTACACCTTC.

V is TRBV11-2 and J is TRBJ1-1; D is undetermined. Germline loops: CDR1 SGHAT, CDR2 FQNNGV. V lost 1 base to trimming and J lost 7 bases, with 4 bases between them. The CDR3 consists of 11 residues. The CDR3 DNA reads TGTGCCAGCAGCTTAGGCGGTGAAGCTTTCTTT. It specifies CASSLGGEAFF.

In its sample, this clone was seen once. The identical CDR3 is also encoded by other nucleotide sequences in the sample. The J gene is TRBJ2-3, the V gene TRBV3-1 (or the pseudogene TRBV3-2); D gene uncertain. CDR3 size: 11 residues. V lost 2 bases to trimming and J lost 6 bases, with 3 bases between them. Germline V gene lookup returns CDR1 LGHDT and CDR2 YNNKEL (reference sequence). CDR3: CASSQLDTQYF. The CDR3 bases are TGTGCCAGCAGCCAACTGGATACGCAGTATTTT.

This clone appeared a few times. The CDR3 loop is CACDRGREPQHF. In DNA form, the CDR3 reads TGTGCCTGTGACAGGGGTAGAGAGCCCCAGCATTTT. The gene calls are TRBV30 and TRBJ1-5, with 8 bases identical to TRBD1. CDR1 is GTSNPN, CDR2 SVGIG, per germline (reference sequence). After removal of 6 bases from V and 8 bases from J, the junction contained 6 bases not matched to a gene. The CDR3 is 12 amino acids.

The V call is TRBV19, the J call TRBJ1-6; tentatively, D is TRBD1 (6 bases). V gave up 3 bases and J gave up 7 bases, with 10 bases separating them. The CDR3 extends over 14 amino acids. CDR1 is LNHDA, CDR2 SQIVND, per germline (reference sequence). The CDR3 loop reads CASSMIGGNSPLHF. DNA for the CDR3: TGTGCCAGTAGTATGATTGGGGGCAATTCACCCCTCCACTTT.

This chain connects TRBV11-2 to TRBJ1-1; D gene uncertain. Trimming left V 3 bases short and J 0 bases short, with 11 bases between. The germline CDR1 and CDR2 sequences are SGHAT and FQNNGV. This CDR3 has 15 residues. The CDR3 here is CASSLGSRMNTEAFF. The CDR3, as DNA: TGTGCCAGCAGCTTGGGAAGTAGAATGAACACTGAAGCTTTCTTT.

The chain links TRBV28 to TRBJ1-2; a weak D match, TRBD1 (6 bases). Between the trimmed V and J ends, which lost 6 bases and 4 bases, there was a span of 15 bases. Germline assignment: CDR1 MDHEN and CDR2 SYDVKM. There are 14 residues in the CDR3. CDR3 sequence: CASSYLQGTYGYTF. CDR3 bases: TGTGCCAGCAGCTACCTACAGGGTACCTATGGCTACACCTTC.

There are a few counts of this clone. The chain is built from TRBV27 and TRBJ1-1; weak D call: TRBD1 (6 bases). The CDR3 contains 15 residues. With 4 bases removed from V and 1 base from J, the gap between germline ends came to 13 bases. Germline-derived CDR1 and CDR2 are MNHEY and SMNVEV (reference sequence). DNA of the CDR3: TGTGCCAGCAGTTGGGGGGCAGGTAGGAACACTGAAGCTTTCTTT. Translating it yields CASSWGAGRNTEAFF.

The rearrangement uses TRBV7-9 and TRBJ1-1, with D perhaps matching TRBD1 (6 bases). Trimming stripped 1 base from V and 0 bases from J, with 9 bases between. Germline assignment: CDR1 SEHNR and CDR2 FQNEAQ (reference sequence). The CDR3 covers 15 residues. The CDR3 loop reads CASSLVQGMNTEAFF. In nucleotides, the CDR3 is TGTGCCAGCAGCTTAGTGCAGGGGATGAACACTGAAGCTTTCTTT.

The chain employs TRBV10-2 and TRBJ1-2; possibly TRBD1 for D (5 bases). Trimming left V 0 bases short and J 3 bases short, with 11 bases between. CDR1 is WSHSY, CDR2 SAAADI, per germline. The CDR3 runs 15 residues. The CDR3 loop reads CASSESGGRDYGYTF. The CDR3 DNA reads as TGCGCCAGCAGTGAGTCCGGGGGTCGGGACTATGGCTACACCTTC.

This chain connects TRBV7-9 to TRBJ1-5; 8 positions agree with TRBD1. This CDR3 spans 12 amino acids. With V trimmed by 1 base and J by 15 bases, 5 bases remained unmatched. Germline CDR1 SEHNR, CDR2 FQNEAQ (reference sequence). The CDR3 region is CASSLEQGVRHF. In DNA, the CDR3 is TGTGCCAGCAGCTTAGAACAGGGGGTTCGGCATTTT.

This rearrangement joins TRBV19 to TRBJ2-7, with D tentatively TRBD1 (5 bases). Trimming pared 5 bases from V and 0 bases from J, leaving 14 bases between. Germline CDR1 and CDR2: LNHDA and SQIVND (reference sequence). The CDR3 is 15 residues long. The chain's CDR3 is CASSRMGRSSYEQYF. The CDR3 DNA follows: TGTGCCAGTAGTCGGATGGGGCGGTCCTCCTACGAGCAGTACTTC.

The CDR3 region is CASSLVFDIGLAGELFF. The DNA for the CDR3 is TGTGCCAGCAGCTTAGTGTTCGACATAGGGCTTGCCGGGGAGCTGTTTTTT. This chain connects TRBV11-2 to TRBJ2-2; D uncertain. The V end was cut by 1 base, the J end by 6 bases, with 18 bases between. CDR3 length: 17 residues. Germline values: CDR1 SGHAT, CDR2 FQNNGV.

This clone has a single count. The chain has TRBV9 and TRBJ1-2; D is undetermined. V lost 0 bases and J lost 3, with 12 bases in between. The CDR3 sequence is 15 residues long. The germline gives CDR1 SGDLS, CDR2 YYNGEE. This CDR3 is CASSVVGRVDYGYTF. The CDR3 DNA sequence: TGTGCCAGCAGCGTAGTCGGAAGGGTAGACTATGGCTACACCTTC. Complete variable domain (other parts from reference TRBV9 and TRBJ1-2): DSGVTQTPKHLITATGQRVTLRCSPRSGDLSVYWYQQSLDQGLQFLIQYYNGEERAKGNILERFSAQQFPDLHSELNLSSLELGDSALYFCASSVVGRVDYGYTFGSGTRLTVV.

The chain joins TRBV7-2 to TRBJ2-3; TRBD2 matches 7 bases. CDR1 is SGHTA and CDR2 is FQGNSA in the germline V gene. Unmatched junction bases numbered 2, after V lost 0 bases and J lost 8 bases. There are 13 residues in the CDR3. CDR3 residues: CASSLAQRGTQYF. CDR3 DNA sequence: TGTGCCAGCAGCTTAGCTCAGCGGGGTACGCAGTATTTT. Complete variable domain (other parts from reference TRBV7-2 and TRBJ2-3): GAGVSQSPSNKVTEKGKDVELRCDPISGHTALYWYRQSLGQGLEFLIYFQGNSAPDKSGLPSDRFSAERTGGSVSTLTIQRTQQEDSAVYLCASSLAQRGTQYFGPGTRLTVL.

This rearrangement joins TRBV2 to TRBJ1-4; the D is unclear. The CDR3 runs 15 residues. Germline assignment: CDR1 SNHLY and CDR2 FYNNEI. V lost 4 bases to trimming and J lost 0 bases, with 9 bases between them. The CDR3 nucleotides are TGTGCCAGCAGTGGTCAGTCCCCAACTAATGAAAAACTGTTTTTT. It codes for CASSGQSPTNEKLFF.

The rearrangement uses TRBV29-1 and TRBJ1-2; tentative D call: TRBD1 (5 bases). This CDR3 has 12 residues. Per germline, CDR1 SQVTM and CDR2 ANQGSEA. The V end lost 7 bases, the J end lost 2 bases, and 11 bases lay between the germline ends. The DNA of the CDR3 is TGCAGCGCCTCGACAGTGAACTATGGCTACACCTTC. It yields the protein CSASTVNYGYTF.

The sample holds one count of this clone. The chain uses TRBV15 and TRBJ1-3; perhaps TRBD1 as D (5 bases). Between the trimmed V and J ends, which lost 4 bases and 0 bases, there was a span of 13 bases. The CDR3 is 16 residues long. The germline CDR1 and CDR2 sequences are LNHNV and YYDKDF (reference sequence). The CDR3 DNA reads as TGTGCCACCAGCACTCAGACAGCAGTCTCTGGAAACACCATATATTTT. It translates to CATSTQTAVSGNTIYF.

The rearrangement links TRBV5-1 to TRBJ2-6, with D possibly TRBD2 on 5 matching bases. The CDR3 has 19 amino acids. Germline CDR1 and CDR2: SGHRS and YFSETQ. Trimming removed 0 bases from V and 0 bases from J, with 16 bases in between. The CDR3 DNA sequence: TGCGCCAGCAGCTTGGCCCACGAGGGTCCCGGCTCTGGGGCCAACGTCCTGACTTTC. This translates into CASSLAHEGPGSGANVLTF.

The CDR3 spells CASSTGSNQPQHF. The CDR3 DNA reads as TGTGCCAGCAGTACAGGGAGCAATCAGCCCCAGCATTTT. The J gene is TRBJ1-5, the V gene TRBV27; D perhaps matches TRBD1 (6 bases). Germline V gives CDR1 MNHEY, CDR2 SMNVEV (reference sequence). The CDR3 contains 13 residues. V dropped 5 bases and J dropped 1 base, with 6 bases sitting between them.

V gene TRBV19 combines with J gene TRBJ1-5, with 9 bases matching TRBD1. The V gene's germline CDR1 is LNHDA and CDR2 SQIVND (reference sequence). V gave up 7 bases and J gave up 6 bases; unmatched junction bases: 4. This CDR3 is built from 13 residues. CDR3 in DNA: TGTGCCAGTATTGACAGGGGGTCTCAGCCCCAGCATTTT. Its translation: CASIDRGSQPQHF.

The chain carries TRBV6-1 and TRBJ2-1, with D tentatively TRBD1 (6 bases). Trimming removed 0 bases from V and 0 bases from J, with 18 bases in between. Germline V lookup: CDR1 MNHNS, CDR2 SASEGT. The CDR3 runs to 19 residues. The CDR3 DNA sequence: TGTGCCAGCAGTGAAGCTGGTACAGGGTATTGGGTCTCCTACAATGAGCAGTTCTTC. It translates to CASSEAGTGYWVSYNEQFF.

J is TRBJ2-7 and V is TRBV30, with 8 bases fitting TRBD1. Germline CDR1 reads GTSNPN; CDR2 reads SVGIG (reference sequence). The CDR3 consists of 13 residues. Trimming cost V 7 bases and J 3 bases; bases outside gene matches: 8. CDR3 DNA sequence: TGTGCCTTCTCGGGGACAGGCGTCTACGAGCAGTACTTC. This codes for CAFSGTGVYEQYF.